Listed below are T cell receptor beta chains from one sample, sequenced in a study of T cell responses to AZD1222 COVID-19 vaccine. Assay: immunoSEQ multiplex PCR; the TCRdb copy retains only in-frame clones and omits some. The repertoire has about 160,000 clones, around 91% of them found once; the top ten carry about 6.9%. Material: peripheral blood, obtained on day 0 of AZD1222 vaccination. The origin of the receptors is an adult in good health. Both conserved end residues are part of each CDR3. The order of the fields is CDR3 DNA, CDR3 protein, clone size, V gene, J gene, D gene. D genes are given only for firm matches. A row's size may be missing; if present it is once, few, many or a size class.

CDR3 DNA: TGCGCCAGCAGCTTGGAGGGACTAGGCACAGATACGCAGTATTTT
CDR3 protein: CASSLEGLGTDTQYF
clone size: -
V gene: TRBV5-1
J gene: TRBJ2-3
D gene: TRBD2

CDR3 DNA: TGTGCCAGTAGTATAGAGGAGTTAGGTACGCAGTATTTT
CDR3 protein: CASSIEELGTQYF
clone size: -
V gene: TRBV19
J gene: TRBJ2-3
D gene: -

CDR3 DNA: TGTGCCAGCAGTTACCGCATGGGAGGACCTCATGGCTACACCTTC
CDR3 protein: CASSYRMGGPHGYTF
clone size: once
V gene: TRBV6-5
J gene: TRBJ1-2
D gene: -

CDR3 DNA: TGTGCCAGCAGCCAAGATCCCAGCGGGGAGAGGGAGACCCAGTACTTC
CDR3 protein: CASSQDPSGERETQYF
clone size: -
V gene: TRBV3-1/TRBV3-2
J gene: TRBJ2-5
D gene: TRBD2

CDR3 DNA: TGTGCCAGCAGCCGAACCTCACAGGGCGCTATGAACACTGAAGCTTTCTTT
CDR3 protein: CASSRTSQGAMNTEAFF
clone size: -
V gene: TRBV9
J gene: TRBJ1-1
D gene: -

CDR3 DNA: TGTGCCAGCAGTGAAGCCACTACGTGGGGCACTGAAGCTTTCTTT
CDR3 protein: CASSEATTWGTEAFF
clone size: -
V gene: TRBV2
J gene: TRBJ1-1
D gene: -

CDR3 DNA: TGTGCCAGCAGCTTAGGGCCCGTTAGGAGCTCCTATAATTCACCCCTCCACTTT
CDR3 protein: CASSLGPVRSSYNSPLHF
clone size: -
V gene: TRBV7-2
J gene: TRBJ1-6
D gene: -

CDR3 DNA: TGTGCCAGCAGCGTTTACCAGGGGCCCTCTGGAAACACCATATATTTT
CDR3 protein: CASSVYQGPSGNTIYF
clone size: -
V gene: TRBV9
J gene: TRBJ1-3
D gene: -

CDR3 DNA: TGTGCCAGCAGTCCCCTTGTGACGAACACTGAAGCTTTCTTT
CDR3 protein: CASSPLVTNTEAFF
clone size: -
V gene: TRBV6-5
J gene: TRBJ1-1
D gene: -

CDR3 DNA: TGTGCCAGCAGCCCAAGGGGGGTAGCGGGTTACAATGAGCAGTTCTTC
CDR3 protein: CASSPRGVAGYNEQFF
clone size: -
V gene: TRBV7-6
J gene: TRBJ2-1
D gene: -

CDR3 DNA: TGTGCCAGCAGTTCAGCGTACCAAGAGACCCAGTACTTC
CDR3 protein: CASSSAYQETQYF
clone size: once
V gene: TRBV27
J gene: TRBJ2-5
D gene: -